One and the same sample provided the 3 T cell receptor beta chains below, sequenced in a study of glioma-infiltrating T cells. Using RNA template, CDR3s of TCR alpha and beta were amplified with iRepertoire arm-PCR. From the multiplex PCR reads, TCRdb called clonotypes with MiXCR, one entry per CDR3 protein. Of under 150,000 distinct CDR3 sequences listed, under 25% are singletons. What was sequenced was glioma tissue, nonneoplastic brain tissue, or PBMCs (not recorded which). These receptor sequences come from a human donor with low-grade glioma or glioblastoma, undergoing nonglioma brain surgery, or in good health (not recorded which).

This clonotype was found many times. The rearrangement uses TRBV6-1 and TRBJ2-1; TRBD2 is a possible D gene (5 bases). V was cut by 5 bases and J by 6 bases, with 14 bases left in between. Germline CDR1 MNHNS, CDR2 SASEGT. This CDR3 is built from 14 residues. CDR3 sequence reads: CASSIGITGNEQFF. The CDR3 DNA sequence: TGTGCCAGCAGTATCGGGATTACGGGCAATGAGCAGTTCTTC.

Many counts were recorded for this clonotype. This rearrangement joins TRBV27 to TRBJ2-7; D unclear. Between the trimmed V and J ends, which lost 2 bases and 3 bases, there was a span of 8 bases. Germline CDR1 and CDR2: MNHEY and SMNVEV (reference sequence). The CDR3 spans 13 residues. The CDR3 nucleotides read TGTGCCAGCAGTTTAGGTCCGGGCTACGAGCAGTACGTC. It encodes CASSLGPGYEQYV.

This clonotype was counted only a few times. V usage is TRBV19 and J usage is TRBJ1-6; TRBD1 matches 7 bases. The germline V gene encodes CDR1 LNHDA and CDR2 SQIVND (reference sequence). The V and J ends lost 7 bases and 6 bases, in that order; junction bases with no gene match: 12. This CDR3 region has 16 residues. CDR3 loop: CASTFRTGTANSPLHF. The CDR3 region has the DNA TGTGCCAGTACCTTCCGGACAGGAACGGCTAATTCACCCCTCCACTTT. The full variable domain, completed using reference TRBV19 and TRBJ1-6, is DGGITQSPKYLFRKEGQNVTLSCEQNLNHDAMYWYRQDPGQGLRLIYYSQIVNDFQKGDIAEGYSVSREKKESFPLTVTSAQKNPTAFYLCASTFRTGTANSPLHFGNGTRLTVT.